This entry lists 7 T cell receptor beta chains sequenced from one sample in a study of cytomegalovirus exposure and HLA in healthy donors. 13 Jbeta primers and 60 Vbeta primers were used for the PCR. Data came from immunoSEQ multiplex PCR; TCRdb stores just in-frame clones and leaves some out. The repertoire includes approximately 150,000 clones, roughly two thirds of them detected once, and roughly 4.1% sits in the top ten. Sequences were obtained from PBMCs. The receptors were sampled from a woman younger than 35 in good health and CMV-seropositive.

The J gene is TRBJ2-7, the V gene TRBV2; 7 positions agree with TRBD2. The CDR3 is 17 residues long. V lost 6 bases, J lost 5 bases, and 19 bases stayed unmatched. The germline V gene has CDR1 SNHLY and CDR2 FYNNEI. The CDR3 DNA follows: TGTGCCAGCAGGCCTCTGGCGGGCGGGAGTACCATCCACGAGCAGTACTTC. This encodes CASRPLAGGSTIHEQYF.

The chain carries TRBV7-6 and TRBJ1-2, with TRBD1 as a possible D gene (6 bases). The CDR3 is 15 residues long. Germline V gene lookup returns CDR1 SGHVS and CDR2 FNYEAQ. Trimming took off 5 bases at V and 4 bases at J, with 17 bases between the two ends. The CDR3 bases are TGTGCCAGCAGCCCGGTGCAGGGGTCCGCCTATGGCTACACCTTC. Amino acids: CASSPVQGSAYGYTF.

This sequence joins TRBV9 and TRBJ2-7; perhaps TRBD2 as D (7 bases). The CDR3 length is 14 residues. Germline loops: CDR1 SGDLS, CDR2 YYNGEE. Trimming left V 0 bases short and J 5 bases short, with 12 bases between. In DNA, the CDR3 is TGTGCCAGCAGCGTAGGGGAGGGGGGTCACGAGCAGTACTTC. This translates into CASSVGEGGHEQYF.

The CDR3 reads CASRFQGALDYGYTF. The DNA for the CDR3 is TGTGCCAGCAGGTTTCAGGGGGCACTGGACTATGGCTACACCTTC. The chain links TRBV4-2 to TRBJ1-2; 8 bases agree with TRBD1. CDR3 length: 15 residues. Germline loops: CDR1 LGHNA, CDR2 YNFKEQ. Trimming took 6 bases from V and 3 from J; bases not matched to a gene: 9.

The rearrangement links TRBV2 to TRBJ2-5; D is ambiguous. The J call is in doubt because the DNA end fits TRBJ2-7 better. This CDR3 has 10 residues. CDR1 SNHLY and CDR2 FYNNEI come from the germline V gene. The CDR3 reads CASRHYEQYF. CDR3 bases: TGTGCCAGCAGGCACTACGAGCAGTACTTC.

This clone was observed a handful of times. The DNA of the CDR3 is TGTGCCATCAGCTGGAATGAGGCTGAAGCTTTCTTT. The encoded protein is CAISWNEAEAFF. This chain connects TRBV10-3 to TRBJ1-1; no reliable D call. Trimming took 6 bases from V and 6 from J, leaving 11 bases between them. CDR1 is ENHRY and CDR2 is SYGVKD in the germline V gene. The CDR3 has 12 amino acids.

J is TRBJ2-5 and V is TRBV7-2, with D possibly being TRBD2 (6 bases). CDR1 and CDR2 from the germline V gene are SGHTA and FQGNSA. The CDR3 consists of 15 residues. Trimming took off 0 bases at V and 5 bases at J, with 13 bases between the two ends. CDR3 amino acids: CASSLAKPGGETQYF. The CDR3 bases are TGTGCCAGCAGCTTAGCGAAACCCGGGGGTGAGACCCAGTACTTC. The variable domain in full, with the rest retrieved from reference TRBV7-2 and TRBJ2-5, is GAGVSQSPSNKVTEKGKDVELRCDPISGHTALYWYRQSLGQGLEFLIYFQGNSAPDKSGLPSDRFSAERTGGSVSTLTIQRTQQEDSAVYLCASSLAKPGGETQYFGPGTRLLVL.